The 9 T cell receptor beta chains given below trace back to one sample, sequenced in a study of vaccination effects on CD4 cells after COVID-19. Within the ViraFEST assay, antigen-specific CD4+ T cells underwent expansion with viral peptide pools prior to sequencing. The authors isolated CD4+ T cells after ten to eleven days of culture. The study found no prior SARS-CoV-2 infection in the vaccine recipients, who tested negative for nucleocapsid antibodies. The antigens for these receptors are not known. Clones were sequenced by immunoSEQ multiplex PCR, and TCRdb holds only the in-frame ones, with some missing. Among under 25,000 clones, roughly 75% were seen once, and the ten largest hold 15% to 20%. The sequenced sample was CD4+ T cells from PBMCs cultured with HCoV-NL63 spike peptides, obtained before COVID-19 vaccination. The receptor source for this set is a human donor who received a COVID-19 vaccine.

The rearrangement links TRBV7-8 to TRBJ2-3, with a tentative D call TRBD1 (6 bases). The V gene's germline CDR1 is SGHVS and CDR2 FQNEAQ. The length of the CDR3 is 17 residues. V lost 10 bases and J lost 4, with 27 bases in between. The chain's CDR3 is CATTFRAGQGRADTQYF. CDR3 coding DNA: TGTGCCACCACTTTTAGGGCAGGGCAGGGGCGAGCAGATACGCAGTATTTT.

In nucleotides, the CDR3 is TGTGCCAGCAGCCGCACCGCCTCGGGTCAGGGGCGCGAGCAGTACTTC. It yields the protein CASSRTASGQGREQYF. The V gene is TRBV7-2, the J gene TRBJ2-7, with a weak D call TRBD1 (6 bases). Germline CDR1 is SGHTA and CDR2 is FQGNSA. V lost 5 bases and J lost 6, with 23 bases in between. This CDR3 has 16 amino acids.

This CDR3 reads CASSLEPSGRIYF. The CDR3 region has the DNA TGTGCCAGCAGCTTAGAACCCAGCGGGAGGATCTACTTC. The V and J genes are TRBV11-2 and TRBJ2-7; 9 bases agree with TRBD2. Germline V gene sequence: CDR1 SGHAT, CDR2 FQNNGV. This CDR3 region has 13 residues. Unmatched junction bases numbered 7, after V lost 0 bases and J lost 13 bases.

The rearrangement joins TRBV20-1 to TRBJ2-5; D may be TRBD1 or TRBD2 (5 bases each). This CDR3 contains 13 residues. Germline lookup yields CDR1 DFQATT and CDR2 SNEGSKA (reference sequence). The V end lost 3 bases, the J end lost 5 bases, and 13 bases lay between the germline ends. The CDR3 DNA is TGCAGTGCTAGTAGAACAGGCGGGGAGACCCAGTACTTC. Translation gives CSASRTGGETQYF.

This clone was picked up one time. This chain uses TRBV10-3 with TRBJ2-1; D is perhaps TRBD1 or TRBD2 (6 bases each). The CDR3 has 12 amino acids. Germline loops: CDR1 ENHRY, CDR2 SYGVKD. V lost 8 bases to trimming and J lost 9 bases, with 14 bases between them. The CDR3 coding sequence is TGTGCCATCGGGAGAGGGGGGCCTGAGCAGTTCTTC. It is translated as CAIGRGGPEQFF.

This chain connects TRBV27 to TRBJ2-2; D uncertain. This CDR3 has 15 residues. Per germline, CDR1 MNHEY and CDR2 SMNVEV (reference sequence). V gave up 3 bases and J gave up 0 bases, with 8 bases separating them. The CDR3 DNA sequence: TGTGCCAGCAGTTTGGGCACCTCGAACACCGGGGAGCTGTTTTTT. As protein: CASSLGTSNTGELFF.

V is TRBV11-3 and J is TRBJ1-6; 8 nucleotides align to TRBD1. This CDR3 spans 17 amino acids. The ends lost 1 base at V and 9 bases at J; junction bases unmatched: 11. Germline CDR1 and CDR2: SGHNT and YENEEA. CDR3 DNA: TGTGCCAGCAGCTTAGCGGTGGGGCAGGGGGCGTGTTCACCCCTCCACTTT. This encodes CASSLAVGQGACSPLHF.

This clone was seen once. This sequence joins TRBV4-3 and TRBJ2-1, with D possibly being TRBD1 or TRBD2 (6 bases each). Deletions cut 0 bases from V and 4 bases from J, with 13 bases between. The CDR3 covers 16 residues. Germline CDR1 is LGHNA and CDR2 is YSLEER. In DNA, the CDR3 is TGCGCCAGCAGCCAAGATCCCGGGGGCCAATACAATGAGCAGTTCTTC. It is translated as CASSQDPGGQYNEQFF.

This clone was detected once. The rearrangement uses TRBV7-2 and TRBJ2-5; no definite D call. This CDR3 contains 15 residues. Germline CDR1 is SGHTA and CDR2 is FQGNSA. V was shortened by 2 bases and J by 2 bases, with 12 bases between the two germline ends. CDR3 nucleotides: TGTGCCAGCAGCTTATACTCTGACTTTCAAGAGACCCAGTACTTC. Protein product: CASSLYSDFQETQYF.